These T cell receptor beta chains were read from a single sample in a study of blood T cell repertoires in COVID-19. Generated by immunoSEQ multiplex PCR, the TCRdb table keeps only in-frame clones and is missing some. The table lists about 160,000 clones, approximately 87% of them singletons, with about a tenth in the top ten. The specimen was peripheral blood. All receptors derive from a woman aged 70 to 79 with COVID-19, enrolled during active disease. CDR3s include the opening cysteine and the closing phenylalanine or tryptophan. A D gene is named only where the DNA matches it firmly. The listing skips clone size in some rows; elsewhere it reads once, few, many or a size class.

CDR3 protein	CDR3 DNA	V gene	J gene	clone size	D gene
CASSGRDRRKPSSGNTIYF	TGTGCCAGCAGCGGAAGGGACAGGAGGAAACCGAGCTCTGGAAACACCATATATTTT	TRBV7-9	TRBJ1-3	-	TRBD1
CATKAGTLRTDTQYF	TGCGCCACCAAGGCTGGGACTCTCAGGACAGATACGCAGTATTTT	TRBV10-2	TRBJ2-3	-	-
CASSESGQYYGYTF	TGTGCCAGCAGTGAATCTGGGCAGTACTATGGCTACACCTTC	TRBV6-1	TRBJ1-2	few	-
CASSHQNTGELFF	TGCGCCAGCAGCCACCAGAACACCGGGGAGCTGTTTTTT	TRBV4-1	TRBJ2-2	-	-
CASSIAQGALGELFF	TGTGCCAGTAGTATAGCTCAGGGGGCGTTGGGGGAGCTGTTTTTT	TRBV19	TRBJ2-2	-	TRBD1
CASSDPGETNSPLHF	TGTGCCAGCAGCGACCCCGGGGAAACGAATTCACCCCTCCACTTT	TRBV11-3	TRBJ1-6	few	-
CASESGQGGGYTF	TGCGCCAGCGAGTCCGGACAGGGCGGAGGCTACACCTTC	TRBV5-1	TRBJ1-2	-	TRBD1
CASSLSRLGSNEQFF	TGTGCCAGCAGCTTATCTCGACTAGGGTCCAATGAGCAGTTCTTC	TRBV11-2	TRBJ2-1	-	-
CASSTRNRVGDEKLFF	TGTGCCAGCAGCACGCGCAACAGGGTGGGGGATGAAAAACTGTTTTTT	TRBV5-4	TRBJ1-4	-	-
CASRHTGVYEQFF	TGTGCCAGCAGACATACCGGAGTTTATGAGCAGTTCTTC	TRBV25-1	TRBJ2-1	-	-
CASSQAWDRGPTGANVLTF	TGCGCCAGCAGCCAAGCCTGGGACAGGGGCCCCACTGGGGCCAACGTCCTGACTTTC	TRBV4-1	TRBJ2-6	-	TRBD1
CASSFRSTGPRRTEAFF	TGTGCCAGCAGCTTTCGGAGTACAGGGCCCAGGAGGACTGAAGCTTTCTTT	TRBV5-6	TRBJ1-1	once	-
CASSWRAGGSAGELFF	TGTGCCAGCAGTTGGCGGGCGGGGGGTTCCGCCGGGGAGCTGTTTTTT	TRBV19	TRBJ2-2	-	TRBD2
CASSPSRGTNNEKLFF	TGTGCCAGCAGCCCATCTCGGGGGACGAATAATGAAAAACTGTTTTTT	TRBV5-6	TRBJ1-4	-	-
CASSLEGASSYNEQFF	TGCGCCAGCAGCTTGGAGGGGGCCAGCTCCTACAATGAGCAGTTCTTC	TRBV5-1	TRBJ2-1	-	TRBD1
CASSTGTGTQPQHF	TGTGCCAGTAGTACAGGGACAGGGACTCAGCCCCAGCATTTT	TRBV19	TRBJ1-5	once	TRBD1
CASRTQTSPSPLHF	TGTGCCAGCAGGACTCAAACAAGTCCCTCACCCCTCCACTTT	TRBV28	TRBJ1-6	-	-
CASSLYSTGNYGYTF	TGCGCCAGCAGCTTATATTCCACAGGGAACTATGGCTACACCTTC	TRBV5-1	TRBJ1-2	-	-
CATSVTGPHQPQHF	TGTGCCACCAGCGTGACAGGGCCTCATCAGCCCCAGCATTTT	TRBV15	TRBJ1-5	-	TRBD1
CASSLATQWGRDTQYF	TGTGCCAGCAGCTTGGCCACTCAATGGGGCCGAGATACGCAGTATTTT	TRBV5-4	TRBJ2-3	-	-
CASSHPTGGYYGYTF	TGTGCCAGTAGTCACCCGACAGGGGGCTACTATGGCTACACCTTC	TRBV19	TRBJ1-2	few	TRBD1
CAWSWIGGSYNSPLHF	TGTGCCTGGAGTTGGATAGGGGGCTCCTATAATTCACCCCTCCACTTT	TRBV30	TRBJ1-6	-	-
CASSSGIGYGYTF	TGTGCCAGCAGCTCGGGGATCGGCTATGGCTACACCTTC	TRBV7-2	TRBJ1-2	-	-
CASSLVGTSGNNEQFF	TGCGCCAGCAGCTTGGTAGGGACTAGCGGTAACAATGAGCAGTTCTTC	TRBV5-1	TRBJ2-1	-	TRBD2